A selection of T cell receptor beta chains follows, all from one sample in a study of blood T cell repertoires in COVID-19. Data came from immunoSEQ multiplex PCR; TCRdb stores just in-frame clones and leaves some out. This sample has about 60,000 clones, with about 90% found just once. Sequencing input: peripheral blood. These receptors were collected from a man aged 60 to 69 with acute or convalescent COVID-19. The CDR3 runs from the conserved cysteine through the conserved F or W. D genes are given only for firm matches. Only some rows state a clone size, as once, few, many or a class for expanded clones.

size: -
length: 14
D: -
V: TRBV28
J: TRBJ1-1
DNA: TGTGCCAGCAGCCCCGGGACATTGAACACTGAAGCTTTCTTT
CDR3: CASSPGTLNTEAFF

size: -
length: 14
D: -
V: TRBV7-9
J: TRBJ1-6
DNA: TGTGCCAGCAGCTTACAGGGGAACGGTTCACCCCTCCACTTT
CDR3: CASSLQGNGSPLHF

size: -
length: 15
D: TRBD2
V: TRBV28
J: TRBJ2-7
DNA: TGTGCCAGCAGTTTAGGGCGGGAGGATTCCTACGAGCAGTACTTC
CDR3: CASSLGREDSYEQYF

size: -
length: 18
D: TRBD2
V: TRBV11-3
J: TRBJ2-3
DNA: TGTGCCAGCAGCTCCCCGGACGGAGGAGCGGGAACCACAGATACGCAGTATTTT
CDR3: CASSSPDGGAGTTDTQYF

size: -
length: 16
D: -
V: TRBV5-4
J: TRBJ2-3
DNA: TGTGCCAGCAGCCCGGACAAGGGTTCTAGCACAGATACGCAGTATTTT
CDR3: CASSPDKGSSTDTQYF

size: -
length: 13
D: TRBD1
V: TRBV29-1
J: TRBJ1-4
DNA: TGCAGCGTCTCGACAGGGGGGGCTGAAAAACTGTTTTTT
CDR3: CSVSTGGAEKLFF

size: -
length: 15
D: TRBD2
V: TRBV2
J: TRBJ2-5
DNA: TGTGCCAGCAGTGAAGGTCATGGTAGCGGGGAGACCCAGTACTTC
CDR3: CASSEGHGSGETQYF

size: -
length: 15
D: -
V: TRBV28
J: TRBJ1-6
DNA: TGTGCCAGCAGACTAGGTGGGGAGTTATTCAATGCCCTCCACTTT
CDR3: CASRLGGELFNALHF

size: once
length: 18
D: TRBD1
V: TRBV23-1
J: TRBJ2-7
DNA: TGCGCCAGCAGTCTTTTGAATTGCTGGGACAGGGATATCGACGAGCAGTACTTC
CDR3: CASSLLNCWDRDIDEQYF

size: -
length: 14
D: -
V: TRBV9
J: TRBJ2-1
DNA: TGTGCCAGCAGCCAAAGGACTACCTACAATGAGCAGTTCTTC
CDR3: CASSQRTTYNEQFF

size: -
length: 12
D: TRBD1
V: TRBV24-1
J: TRBJ1-4
DNA: TGTGCCACCCCTCCCCGAGGACAGGGACGATTTTTT
CDR3: CATPPRGQGRFF

size: -
length: 14
D: TRBD1
V: TRBV7-9
J: TRBJ2-7
DNA: TGTGCCAGCAGCTATACGACAGGGATCTACGAGCAGTACTTC
CDR3: CASSYTTGIYEQYF

size: -
length: 12
D: -
V: TRBV6-6
J: TRBJ1-1
DNA: TGTGCCAGCAGCGAGATGAACACTGAAGCTTTCTTT
CDR3: CASSEMNTEAFF

size: -
length: 17
D: -
V: TRBV10-1
J: TRBJ1-5
DNA: TGCGCCAGCAGTGAGCGAGATCAGGGAGGGGGCAATCAGCCCCAGCATTTT
CDR3: CASSERDQGGGNQPQHF

size: once
length: 14
D: TRBD1
V: TRBV7-9
J: TRBJ2-2
DNA: TGTGCCAGCAGCTCAGGGACAGGCACCGGGGAGCTGTTTTTT
CDR3: CASSSGTGTGELFF

size: -
length: 15
D: -
V: TRBV11-1
J: TRBJ2-3
DNA: TGTGCCAGCAGTACTGAAGACTCTAGCACAGATACGCAGTATTTT
CDR3: CASSTEDSSTDTQYF

size: -
length: 14
D: TRBD1
V: TRBV9
J: TRBJ1-1
DNA: TGTGCCAGCAGCCTAGGGACAGGGGTTACTGAAGCTTTCTTT
CDR3: CASSLGTGVTEAFF

size: once
length: 12
D: -
V: TRBV6-1
J: TRBJ2-5
DNA: TGTGCCAGCAGTGATGGGGGCGAGACCCAGTACTTC
CDR3: CASSDGGETQYF

size: once
length: 15
D: TRBD1
V: TRBV19
J: TRBJ1-2
DNA: TGTGCCAGTACCTCGACAGGGGGAGCAAACTATGGCTACACCTTC
CDR3: CASTSTGGANYGYTF

size: -
length: 15
D: TRBD1
V: TRBV5-5
J: TRBJ1-1
DNA: TGTGCCAGCAGCAGATCAGACAGGGGCCTCACTGAAGCTTTCTTT
CDR3: CASSRSDRGLTEAFF

size: -
length: 15
D: TRBD1
V: TRBV30
J: TRBJ2-5
DNA: TGTGCCTGGAGTTACACAGGGGGCACAGGAGAGACCCAGTACTTC
CDR3: CAWSYTGGTGETQYF

size: -
length: 15
D: TRBD1
V: TRBV11-3
J: TRBJ1-1
DNA: TGTGCCAGCAGCTTAGCCAGGGGGCTAGACACTGAAGCTTTCTTT
CDR3: CASSLARGLDTEAFF

size: -
length: 17
D: TRBD1
V: TRBV4-1
J: TRBJ2-7
DNA: TGCGCCAGCAGCCAAGATGGCCCGGGGACAGTCTTAAACGAGCAGTACTTC
CDR3: CASSQDGPGTVLNEQYF

size: -
length: 16
D: -
V: TRBV5-1
J: TRBJ2-3
DNA: TGCGCCAGCAGCTCCACGCAGTTGGGGCAGGGAGATACGCAGTATTTT
CDR3: CASSSTQLGQGDTQYF

size: -
length: 18
D: TRBD1
V: TRBV7-2
J: TRBJ1-6
DNA: TGTGCCAGCAGCTTAAACCCCTTGACAGGGGTAAATAATTCACCCCTCCACTTT
CDR3: CASSLNPLTGVNNSPLHF

size: -
length: 13
D: -
V: TRBV6-9
J: TRBJ2-3
DNA: TGTGCCAGCATCCTACGACTAGCAGATACGCAGTATTTT
CDR3: CASILRLADTQYF

size: -
length: 13
D: -
V: TRBV5-1
J: TRBJ1-2
DNA: TGCGCCAGCAGTTCTCTATCAACCCATGGCTACACCTTC
CDR3: CASSSLSTHGYTF

size: -
length: 14
D: -
V: TRBV5-4
J: TRBJ2-2
DNA: TGTGCCAGCAGCCCGACTTTAAGCACCGGGGAGCTGTTTTTT
CDR3: CASSPTLSTGELFF

size: -
length: 15
D: TRBD2
V: TRBV19
J: TRBJ2-5
DNA: TGTGCCAGTAGTCCCCGGACTAGCGCAGAAGAGACCCAGTACTTC
CDR3: CASSPRTSAEETQYF

size: -
length: 13
D: -
V: TRBV6-5
J: TRBJ1-5
DNA: TGTGCCAGCAGTTCGATTAGAAGATCGCCCCAGCATTTT
CDR3: CASSSIRRSPQHF

size: -
length: 14
D: TRBD1
V: TRBV7-3
J: TRBJ2-2
DNA: TGTGCCAGCAGCTTAACCAGGGGGTACGGGGAGCTGTTTTTT
CDR3: CASSLTRGYGELFF

size: -
length: 15
D: -
V: TRBV27
J: TRBJ2-7
DNA: TGTGCCAGCAGTCCTCAGGGGAGGGCCGAGTACGAGCAGTACTTC
CDR3: CASSPQGRAEYEQYF

size: once
length: 14
D: -
V: TRBV6-5
J: TRBJ2-1
DNA: TGTGCCAGCAGAAACAGGGTGTCCTACAATGAGCAGTTCTTC
CDR3: CASRNRVSYNEQFF

size: few
length: 17
D: TRBD2
V: TRBV7-2
J: TRBJ2-3
DNA: TGTGCCAGCAGCTTATTTATCAGCGGGAGTAGCGCAGATACGCAGTATTTT
CDR3: CASSLFISGSSADTQYF

size: -
length: 14
D: TRBD1
V: TRBV7-2
J: TRBJ2-3
DNA: TGTGCCAGCAGCCAGGGGGCTGCCCCAGATACGCAGTATTTT
CDR3: CASSQGAAPDTQYF

size: -
length: 13
D: TRBD1
V: TRBV28
J: TRBJ1-2
DNA: TGTGCCAGCAGTTCACAGGGGGCAGGCGGCTACACCTTC
CDR3: CASSSQGAGGYTF

size: -
length: 15
D: -
V: TRBV15
J: TRBJ2-1
DNA: TGTGCCACCAGGTTAGACGGAGGCTCCTACAATGAGCAGTTCTTC
CDR3: CATRLDGGSYNEQFF

size: -
length: 18
D: -
V: TRBV11-2
J: TRBJ1-6
DNA: TGTGCCAGCAGCTCCTTAGTACGCCCTACAGGGCGGAATTCACCCCTCCACTTT
CDR3: CASSSLVRPTGRNSPLHF

size: -
length: 13
D: -
V: TRBV12-3/TRBV12-4
J: TRBJ2-1
DNA: TGTGCCAGCAGTTTACCAGGGTACAATGAGCAGTTCTTC
CDR3: CASSLPGYNEQFF

size: -
length: 13
D: TRBD1
V: TRBV11-3
J: TRBJ1-1
DNA: TGTGCCAGCAGCCGCAACAGGGGCGGTGAAGCTTTCTTT
CDR3: CASSRNRGGEAFF

size: -
length: 13
D: TRBD1
V: TRBV18
J: TRBJ1-1
DNA: TGTGCCAGCTCAACAGGGGGGGACACTGAAGCTTTCTTT
CDR3: CASSTGGDTEAFF

size: -
length: 12
D: -
V: TRBV30
J: TRBJ2-7
DNA: TGTGCCTGGAGCAGGGTCTCCTACGAGCAGTACTTC
CDR3: CAWSRVSYEQYF

size: -
length: 14
D: -
V: TRBV4-2
J: TRBJ2-2
DNA: TGTGCCAGCAGCCAAGATTTGAGAACCGGGGAGCTGTTTTTT
CDR3: CASSQDLRTGELFF

size: -
length: 17
D: -
V: TRBV15
J: TRBJ2-3
DNA: TGTGCCACCAGCAGAGATCGAGTCGGGAGTGGGGCAGATACGCAGTATTTT
CDR3: CATSRDRVGSGADTQYF

size: -
length: 18
D: TRBD1
V: TRBV4-1
J: TRBJ2-2
DNA: TGCGCCAGCAGCCAAGAATGGACAGGGGGCTTGCGCACCGGGGAGCTGTTTTTT
CDR3: CASSQEWTGGLRTGELFF

size: -
length: 12
D: -
V: TRBV30
J: TRBJ2-7
DNA: TGTGCCTGGAGTGTGCGCGCAGGAGAGCAGTACTTC
CDR3: CAWSVRAGEQYF

size: -
length: 16
D: TRBD2
V: TRBV28
J: TRBJ2-7
DNA: TGTGCCAGCAGTCGGGCGCTAGCGGGAGGCGGGGAAGAGCAGTACTTC
CDR3: CASSRALAGGGEEQYF

size: -
length: 16
D: -
V: TRBV18
J: TRBJ2-1
DNA: TGTGCCAGCTCACCACTAGCGCCCAGCTCCTACAATGAGCAGTTCTTC
CDR3: CASSPLAPSSYNEQFF

size: -
length: 15
D: -
V: TRBV7-2
J: TRBJ1-1
DNA: TGTGCCAGCAGCTTAGGGGCAGGGGTGAACACTGAAGCTTTCTTT
CDR3: CASSLGAGVNTEAFF

size: -
length: 13
D: -
V: TRBV6-5
J: TRBJ2-5
DNA: TGTGCCAGCAGCCGGGATCAGGCAGAGACCCAGTACTTC
CDR3: CASSRDQAETQYF

size: -
length: 18
D: TRBD1
V: TRBV7-2
J: TRBJ2-6
DNA: TGTGCCAGCAGCTTAGACCCTTGGACAGGGACTGGGGCCAACGTCCTGACTTTC
CDR3: CASSLDPWTGTGANVLTF

size: -
length: 18
D: TRBD2
V: TRBV28
J: TRBJ2-3
DNA: TGTGCCAGCAGTTTAGGACTAGCGGGAGGATACTCCACAGATACGCAGTATTTT
CDR3: CASSLGLAGGYSTDTQYF

size: -
length: 13
D: TRBD1
V: TRBV6-6
J: TRBJ2-7
DNA: TGTGCCAGCAGTGGACAGGGGGCTCAAGAGCAGTACTTC
CDR3: CASSGQGAQEQYF

size: -
length: 14
D: TRBD1
V: TRBV7-8
J: TRBJ1-5
DNA: TGTGCCAGCAGTTCCGACAGGGGGTATCAGCCCCAGCATTTT
CDR3: CASSSDRGYQPQHF

size: -
length: 15
D: TRBD1
V: TRBV15
J: TRBJ1-5
DNA: TGTGCCACCAGCAGTAGGACAGGGGGCTGGCAGCCCCAGCATTTT
CDR3: CATSSRTGGWQPQHF

size: -
length: 14
D: -
V: TRBV2
J: TRBJ2-1
DNA: TGTGCCAGCAGGGGGGACTCTTCCTACAATGAGCAGTTCTTC
CDR3: CASRGDSSYNEQFF